The next 10 T cell receptor beta chains were all read from a single sample in a study of regulatory T cells in long-lasting Graves disease. Time point meaning: persistent/refractory GD, antithyroid drugs over 5 years with positive TRAb. The TCR library was made from RNA that had been extracted from PBMCs in TRIzol. The authors built TCR beta libraries using iRepertoire HTBI primers and Arm-PCR of CDR3 regions. Using its own MiXCR run on the multiplex PCR reads, TCRdb lists one record per CDR3 protein. The sample includes more than 300,000 distinct CDR3 sequences, roughly 25% seen only once; the top ten take 25% to 30%. Here the sequenced sample was peripheral blood mononuclear cells (PBMCs), taken when the disease was refractory, from a patient treated with antithyroid drugs. All receptors derive from a woman in her thirties or forties with Graves disease.

This sequence joins TRBV6-2 or TRBV6-3 and TRBJ1-5; D is perhaps TRBD1 (6 bases). Germline assignment: CDR1 MNHEY and CDR2 SVGEGT. The V gene lost 0 bases and the J gene lost 5 bases, with 11 bases spanning the gap. The CDR3 totals 15 residues. CDR3 in amino acids: CASSYSGTSHQPQHF. The DNA of the CDR3 is TGTGCCAGCAGTTACTCTGGGACATCTCATCAGCCCCAGCATTTT.

The CDR3 is CSALGGRAYEQYF. The CDR3 bases are TGCAGTGCCCTCGGCGGGAGGGCCTACGAGCAGTACTTC. This chain links TRBV20-1 with TRBJ2-7; 9 nucleotides line up with TRBD2. The CDR3 is 13 residues long. Per germline, CDR1 DFQATT and CDR2 SNEGSKA (reference sequence). V shed 6 bases, J shed 2 bases, and the junction held 5 bases outside the gene matches.

This clonotype has only one observation. A much larger clone differs from this one at a single base, so this may be a read error. No conserved phenylalanine or tryptophan ends this CDR3, so it is likely a read error. This chain links TRBV6-1 with TRBJ1-2; no clear D gene. Trimming left V 0 bases short and J 8 bases short, with 13 bases between. The CDR3 loop spans 14 amino acids. Germline loops: CDR1 MNHNS, CDR2 SASEGT. Written as DNA, the CDR3 is TGTGCCAGCAGTGAAGCCACAGATCTGAGGGGCTACACCCTC. As protein: CASSEATDLRGYTL.

This clonotype was seen a single time. The gene calls are TRBV7-9 and TRBJ2-1; D gene unclear. The CDR3 runs to 15 residues. V lost 2 bases and J lost 6, with 14 bases in between. Germline assignment: CDR1 SEHNR and CDR2 FQNEAQ (reference sequence). The DNA of the CDR3 is TGTGCCAGCAGCTTAACGGGCGGTAAGCTCAATGAGCAGTTCTTC. As protein: CASSLTGGKLNEQFF.

This rearrangement joins TRBV27 to TRBJ1-1, with D hard to call. V shed 7 bases and J shed 3 bases, with 12 bases lying between them. Germline CDR1 reads MNHEY; CDR2 reads SMNVEV (reference sequence). The CDR3 has 13 amino acids. The CDR3 nucleotides are TGTGCCAGCAAGTGGGCCTCGGACACTGAAGCTTTCTTT. Its protein product is CASKWASDTEAFF.

This chain links TRBV28 with TRBJ2-7, with D possibly being TRBD2 (7 bases). V shed 3 bases and J shed 6 bases, with 15 bases lying between them. CDR1 MDHEN and CDR2 SYDVKM come from the germline V gene. This CDR3 has 14 amino acids. CDR3 residues: CASSFRGAVGEQYF. The CDR3 coding sequence is TGTGCCAGCAGTTTTCGGGGGGCGGTTGGCGAGCAGTACTTC.

This clonotype was seen many times. The chain combines TRBV6-1 with TRBJ1-5, with D possibly matching TRBD1 (6 bases). This CDR3 region has 15 residues. Germline CDR1 and CDR2: MNHNS and SASEGT. V gave up 0 bases and J gave up 4 bases, with 10 bases separating them. Here the CDR3 reads CASSEAGGANQPQHF. The CDR3, as DNA: TGTGCCAGCAGTGAAGCAGGGGGAGCAAATCAGCCCCAGCATTTT.

This chain connects TRBV7-2 to TRBJ2-7; D is unclear. V was clipped by 2 bases and J by 2 bases, with 16 bases between them. The CDR3 is 16 residues long. Germline-derived CDR1 and CDR2 are SGHTA and FQGNSA. The CDR3 DNA reads TGTGCCAGCAGCTTACTTGGCGACGGATGGACCTACGAGCAGTACTTC. It yields the protein CASSLLGDGWTYEQYF.

The sample holds many counts of this clonotype. The chain recombines TRBV11-3 with TRBJ2-4, with D possibly TRBD2 on 5 matching bases. Germline values: CDR1 SGHNT, CDR2 YENEEA. The CDR3 is made up of 16 amino acids. Trimming took off 1 base at V and 3 bases at J, with 13 bases between the two ends. The CDR3 here is CASSLGEGMGKNIQYF. The CDR3 region has the DNA TGTGCCAGCAGCTTAGGAGAGGGCATGGGCAAAAACATTCAGTACTTC.

The rearrangement links TRBV4-1 to TRBJ2-5, with TRBD2 matching 8 bases. The germline CDR1 and CDR2 sequences are MGHRA and YSYEKL. V dropped 4 bases and J dropped 1; count of bases not matched to a gene: 8. This CDR3 comprises 16 residues. In DNA form, the CDR3 reads TGCGCCAGCAGCCCCTCGGGACTAGGGGTCCAAGAGACCCAGTACTTC. This sequence encodes CASSPSGLGVQETQYF.